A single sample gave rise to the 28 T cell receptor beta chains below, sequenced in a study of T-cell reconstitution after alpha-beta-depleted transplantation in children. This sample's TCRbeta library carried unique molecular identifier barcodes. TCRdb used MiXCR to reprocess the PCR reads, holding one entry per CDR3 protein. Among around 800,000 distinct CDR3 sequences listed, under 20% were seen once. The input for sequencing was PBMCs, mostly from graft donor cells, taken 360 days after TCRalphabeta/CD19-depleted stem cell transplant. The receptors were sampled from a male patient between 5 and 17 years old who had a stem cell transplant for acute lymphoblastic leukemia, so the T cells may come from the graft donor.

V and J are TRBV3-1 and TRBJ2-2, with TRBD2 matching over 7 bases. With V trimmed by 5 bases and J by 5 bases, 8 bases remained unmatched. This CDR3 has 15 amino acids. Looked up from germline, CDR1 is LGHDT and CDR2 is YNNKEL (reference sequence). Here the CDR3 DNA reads TGTGCCAGCAGCAAGCTGGCGGGAGTGACCGGGGAGCTGTTTTTT. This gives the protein CASSKLAGVTGELFF. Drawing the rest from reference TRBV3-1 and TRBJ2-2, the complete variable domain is DTAVSQTPKYLVTQMGNDKSIKCEQNLGHDTMYWYKQDSKKFLKIMFSYNNKELIINETVPNRFSPKSPDKAHLNLHINSLELGDSAVYFCASSKLAGVTGELFFGEGSRLTVL.

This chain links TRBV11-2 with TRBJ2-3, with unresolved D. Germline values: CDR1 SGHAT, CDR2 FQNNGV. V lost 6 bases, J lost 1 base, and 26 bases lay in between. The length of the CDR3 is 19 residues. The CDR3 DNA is TGTGCCAGCAGTCGTTCCTTCCCCCGCGTTGGTCCCCGCACAGATACGCAGTATTTT. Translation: CASSRSFPRVGPRTDTQYF.

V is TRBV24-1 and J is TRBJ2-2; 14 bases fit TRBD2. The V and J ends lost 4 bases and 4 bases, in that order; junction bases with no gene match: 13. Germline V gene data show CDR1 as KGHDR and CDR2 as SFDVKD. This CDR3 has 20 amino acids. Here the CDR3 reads CATSDPGATGTSGSTGELFF. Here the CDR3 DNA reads TGTGCCACCAGTGACCCGGGGGCGACCGGGACTAGCGGGAGCACCGGGGAGCTGTTTTTT.

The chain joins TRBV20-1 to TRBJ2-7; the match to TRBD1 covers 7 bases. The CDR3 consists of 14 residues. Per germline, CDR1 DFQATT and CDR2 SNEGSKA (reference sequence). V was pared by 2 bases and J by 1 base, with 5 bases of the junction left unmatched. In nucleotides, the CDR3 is TGCAGTGCTAGAAGCGCAGGGGGTTCCTACGAGCAGTACTTC. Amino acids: CSARSAGGSYEQYF.

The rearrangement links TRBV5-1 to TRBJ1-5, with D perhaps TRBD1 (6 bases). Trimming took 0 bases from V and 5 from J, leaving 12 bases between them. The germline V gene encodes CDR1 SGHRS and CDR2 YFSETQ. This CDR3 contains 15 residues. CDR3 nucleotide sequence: TGCGCCAGCAGCTTGGGAGGGGGTGGCTATCAGCCCCAGCATTTT. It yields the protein CASSLGGGGYQPQHF.

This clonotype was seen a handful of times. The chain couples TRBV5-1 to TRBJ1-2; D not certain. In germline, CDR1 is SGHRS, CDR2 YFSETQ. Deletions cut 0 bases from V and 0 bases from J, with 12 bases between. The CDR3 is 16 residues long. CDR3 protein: CASSLGPGSSNYGYTF. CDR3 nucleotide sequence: TGCGCCAGCAGCTTGGGTCCGGGATCCTCTAACTATGGCTACACCTTC.

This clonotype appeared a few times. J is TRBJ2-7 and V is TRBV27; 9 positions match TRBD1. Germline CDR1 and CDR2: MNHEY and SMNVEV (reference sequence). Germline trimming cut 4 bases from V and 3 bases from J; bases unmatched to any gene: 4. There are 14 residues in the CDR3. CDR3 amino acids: CASSWTGEDYEQYF. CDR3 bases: TGTGCCAGCAGTTGGACAGGGGAGGACTACGAGCAGTACTTC.

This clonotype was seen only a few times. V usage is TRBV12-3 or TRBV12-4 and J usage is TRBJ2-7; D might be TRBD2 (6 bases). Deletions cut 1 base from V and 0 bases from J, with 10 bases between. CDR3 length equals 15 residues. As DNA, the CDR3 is TGTGCCAGCAGTTTAGGGGGGGTCTTCTCCTACGAGCAGTACTTC. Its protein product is CASSLGGVFSYEQYF.

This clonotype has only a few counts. The CDR3 DNA is TGCAGCGTTGAAGATCTTAGGGAACAGGCCGACTCTGGAAACACCATATATTTT. Its protein is CSVEDLREQADSGNTIYF. The J gene is TRBJ1-3, the V gene TRBV29-1; possible D gene TRBD1, 5 bases. In germline, CDR1 is SQVTM, CDR2 ANQGSEA. This CDR3 is built from 18 residues. The V end lost 0 bases, the J end lost 0 bases, and 18 bases lay between the germline ends.

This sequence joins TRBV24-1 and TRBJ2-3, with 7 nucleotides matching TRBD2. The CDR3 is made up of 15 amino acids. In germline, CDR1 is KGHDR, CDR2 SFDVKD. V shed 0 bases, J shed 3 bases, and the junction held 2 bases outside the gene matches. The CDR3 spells CATSDLARETDTQYF. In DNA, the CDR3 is TGTGCCACCAGTGATTTGGCGCGGGAGACAGATACGCAGTATTTT.

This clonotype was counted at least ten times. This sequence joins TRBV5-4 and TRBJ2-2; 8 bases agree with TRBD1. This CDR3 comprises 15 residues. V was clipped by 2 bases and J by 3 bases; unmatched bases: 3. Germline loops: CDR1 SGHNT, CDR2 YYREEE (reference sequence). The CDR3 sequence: CASSFSGGHTGELFF. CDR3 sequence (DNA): TGTGCCAGCAGCTTCTCAGGGGGCCACACCGGGGAGCTGTTTTTT.

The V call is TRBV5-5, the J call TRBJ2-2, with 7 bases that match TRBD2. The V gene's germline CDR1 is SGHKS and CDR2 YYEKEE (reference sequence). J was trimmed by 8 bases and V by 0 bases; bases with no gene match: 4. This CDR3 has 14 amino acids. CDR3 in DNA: TGTGCCAGCAGCTTGGTTGGGACTACGGGGGAGCTGTTTTTT. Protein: CASSLVGTTGELFF.

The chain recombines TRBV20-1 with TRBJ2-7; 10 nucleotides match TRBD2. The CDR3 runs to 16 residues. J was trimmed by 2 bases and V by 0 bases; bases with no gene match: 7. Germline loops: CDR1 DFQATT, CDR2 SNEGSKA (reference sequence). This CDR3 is CSARDGGLAVTYEQYF. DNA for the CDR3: TGCAGTGCTAGAGATGGCGGACTAGCGGTTACCTACGAGCAGTACTTC.

The CDR3 region has the DNA TGTGCCATCAGTGTGTTGGTTGGGGCCAACGTCCTGACTTTC. It yields the protein CAISVLVGANVLTF. The chain couples TRBV10-3 to TRBJ2-6; D is undetermined. V lost 4 bases, J lost 3 bases, and 7 bases lay in between. The CDR3 consists of 14 residues. Germline CDR1 ENHRY, CDR2 SYGVKD.

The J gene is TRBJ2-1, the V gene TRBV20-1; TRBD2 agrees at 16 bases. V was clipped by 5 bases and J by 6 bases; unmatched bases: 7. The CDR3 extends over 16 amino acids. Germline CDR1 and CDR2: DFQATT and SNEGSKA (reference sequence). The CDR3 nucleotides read TGCAGTGCTCCGGGACTAGCGGGAGGGCCTTCCAATGAGCAGTTCTTC. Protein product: CSAPGLAGGPSNEQFF.

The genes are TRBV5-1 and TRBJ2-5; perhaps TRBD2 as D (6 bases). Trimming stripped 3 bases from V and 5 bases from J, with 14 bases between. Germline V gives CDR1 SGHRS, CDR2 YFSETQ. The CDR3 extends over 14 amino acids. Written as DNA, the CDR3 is TGCGCCAGCAGCTCGGGACTGCCTGGGGAGACCCAGTACTTC. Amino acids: CASSSGLPGETQYF.

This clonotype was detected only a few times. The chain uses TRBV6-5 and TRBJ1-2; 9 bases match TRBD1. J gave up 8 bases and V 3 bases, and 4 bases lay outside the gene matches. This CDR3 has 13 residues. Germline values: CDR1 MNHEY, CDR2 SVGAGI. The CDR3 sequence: CASSYGDREGYTF. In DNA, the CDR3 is TGTGCCAGCAGTTATGGGGACAGGGAGGGCTACACCTTC.

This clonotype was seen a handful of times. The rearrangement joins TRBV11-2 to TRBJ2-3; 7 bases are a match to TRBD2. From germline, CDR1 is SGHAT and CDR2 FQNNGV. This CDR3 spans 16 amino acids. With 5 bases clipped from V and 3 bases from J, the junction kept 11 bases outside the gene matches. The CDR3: CASSLGPGGLTDTQYF. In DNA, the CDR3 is TGTGCCAGCAGCCTAGGACCGGGAGGCCTAACAGATACGCAGTATTTT.

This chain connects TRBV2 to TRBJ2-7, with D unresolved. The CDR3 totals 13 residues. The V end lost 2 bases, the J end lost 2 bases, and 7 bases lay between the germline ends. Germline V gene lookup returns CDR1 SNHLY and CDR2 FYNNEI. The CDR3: CASSEQFPYEQYF. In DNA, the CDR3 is TGTGCCAGCAGTGAACAGTTCCCCTACGAGCAGTACTTC. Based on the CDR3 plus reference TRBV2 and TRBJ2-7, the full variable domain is EPEVTQTPSHQVTQMGQEVILRCVPISNHLYFYWYRQILGQKVEFLVSFYNNEISEKSEIFDDQFSVERPDGSNFTLKIRSTKLEDSAMYFCASSEQFPYEQYFGPGTRLTVT.

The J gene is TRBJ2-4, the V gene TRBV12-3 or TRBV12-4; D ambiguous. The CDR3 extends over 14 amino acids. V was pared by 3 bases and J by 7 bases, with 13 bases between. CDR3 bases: TGTGCCAGCAGTTTCTTGAGTGCCGATAACATTCAGTACTTC. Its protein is CASSFLSADNIQYF.

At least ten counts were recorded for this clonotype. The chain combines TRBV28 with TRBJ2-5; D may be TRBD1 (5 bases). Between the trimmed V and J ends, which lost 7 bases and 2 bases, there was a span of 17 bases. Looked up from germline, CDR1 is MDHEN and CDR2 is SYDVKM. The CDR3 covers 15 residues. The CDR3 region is CASTGGHPAQETQYF. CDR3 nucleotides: TGTGCCAGCACCGGTGGACACCCTGCTCAAGAGACCCAGTACTTC.

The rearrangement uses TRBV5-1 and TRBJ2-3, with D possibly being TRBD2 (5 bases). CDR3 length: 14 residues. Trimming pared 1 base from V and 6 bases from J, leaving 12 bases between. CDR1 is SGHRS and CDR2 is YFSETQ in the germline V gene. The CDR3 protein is CASSLRVTGDTQYF. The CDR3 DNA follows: TGCGCCAGCAGCTTGAGAGTGACGGGGGATACGCAGTATTTT.

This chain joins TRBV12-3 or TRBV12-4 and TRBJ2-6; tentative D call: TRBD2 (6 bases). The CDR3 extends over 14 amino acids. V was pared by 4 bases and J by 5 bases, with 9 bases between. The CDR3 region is CASSSRDWANVLTF. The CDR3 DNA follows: TGTGCCAGCAGTTCCAGGGACTGGGCCAACGTCCTGACTTTC.

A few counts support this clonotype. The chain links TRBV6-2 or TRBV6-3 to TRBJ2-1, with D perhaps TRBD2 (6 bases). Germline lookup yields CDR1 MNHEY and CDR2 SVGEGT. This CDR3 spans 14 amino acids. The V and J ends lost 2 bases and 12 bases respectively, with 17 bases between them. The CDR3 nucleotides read TGTGCCAGCAGTTACAGCCGTAAGGCGGGGTGGCAGTTCTTC. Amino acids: CASSYSRKAGWQFF.

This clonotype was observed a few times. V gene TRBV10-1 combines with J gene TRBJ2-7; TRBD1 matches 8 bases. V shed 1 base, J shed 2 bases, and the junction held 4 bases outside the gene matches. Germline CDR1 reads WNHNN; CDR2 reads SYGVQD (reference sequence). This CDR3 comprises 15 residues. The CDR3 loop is CASSEWRTGTYEQYF. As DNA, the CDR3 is TGCGCCAGCAGTGAGTGGAGGACAGGGACCTACGAGCAGTACTTC.

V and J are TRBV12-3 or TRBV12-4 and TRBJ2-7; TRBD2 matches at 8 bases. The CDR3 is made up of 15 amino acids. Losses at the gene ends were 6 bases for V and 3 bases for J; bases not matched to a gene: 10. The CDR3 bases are TGTGCCAGCAGCTTTCGGGAGGGGGTCATCTACGAGCAGTACTTC. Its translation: CASSFREGVIYEQYF.

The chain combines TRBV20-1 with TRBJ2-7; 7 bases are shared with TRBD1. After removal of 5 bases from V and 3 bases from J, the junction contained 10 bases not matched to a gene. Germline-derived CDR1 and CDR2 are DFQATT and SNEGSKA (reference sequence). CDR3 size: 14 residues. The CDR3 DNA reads TGCAGTGCTGAAGACAGGGAATCGGTCTACGAGCAGTACTTC. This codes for CSAEDRESVYEQYF.

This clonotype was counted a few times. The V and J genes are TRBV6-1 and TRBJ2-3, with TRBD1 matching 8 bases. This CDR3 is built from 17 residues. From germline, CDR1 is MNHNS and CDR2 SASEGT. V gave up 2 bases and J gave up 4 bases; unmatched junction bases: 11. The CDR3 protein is CASSEFGTGYYADTQYF. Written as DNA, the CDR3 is TGTGCCAGCAGTGAATTTGGGACAGGATACTACGCAGATACGCAGTATTTT.